Following are 20 T cell receptor beta chains from one sample sequenced in a study of technical replicates of blood from several donors. Repertoires were generated with immunoSEQ multiplex PCR, while TCRdb's copy carries only in-frame clones and drops some. The sample records some 80,000 clones, 90% to 95% being singletons. Sample: T cells isolated from PBMCs. The origin of the receptors is a human donor in good health.

The rearrangement joins TRBV6-1 to TRBJ2-1; 9 nucleotides agree with TRBD2. V lost 2 bases to trimming and J lost 6 bases; unmatched junction nucleotides: 5. Germline-derived CDR1 and CDR2 are MNHNS and SASEGT. The CDR3 consists of 15 residues. The CDR3 loop reads CASSETGLAFNEQFF. CDR3 DNA: TGTGCCAGCAGTGAAACGGGACTAGCTTTCAATGAGCAGTTCTTC.

The gene calls are TRBV6-1 and TRBJ2-7; D perhaps matches TRBD2 (6 bases). The CDR3 runs to 14 residues. The germline V and J ends were trimmed by 7 bases and 5 bases, with 18 bases remaining between them. Germline V gives CDR1 MNHNS, CDR2 SASEGT. CDR3 sequence reads: CASNIGGIVNEQYF. The CDR3 region has the DNA TGTGCCAGCAATATCGGGGGTATTGTGAACGAGCAGTACTTC.

The rearrangement uses TRBV27 and TRBJ2-4; TRBD1 agrees at 8 bases. The junction had 7 bases not matched to a gene; V was cut back by 4 bases and J by 2 bases. Germline V gene sequence: CDR1 MNHEY, CDR2 SMNVEV (reference sequence). The length of the CDR3 is 16 residues. CDR3 in DNA: TGTGCCAGCAGTTCACAGGGGGTAAGAACCAAAAACATTCAGTACTTC. It is translated as CASSSQGVRTKNIQYF.

This clone came up once. This specimen includes other DNA sequences encoding the same CDR3. V usage is TRBV27 and J usage is TRBJ2-7; D may be TRBD2 (7 bases). The CDR3 spans 13 residues. V lost 8 bases and J 4 bases, leaving 15 bases between the germline ends. Germline V CDR1 and CDR2: MNHEY, SMNVEV (reference sequence). CDR3 in amino acids: CASSTGGGYEQYF. DNA of the CDR3: TGTGCCAGCTCCACGGGGGGCGGTTACGAGCAGTACTTC.

This chain joins TRBV9 and TRBJ2-5; weak D call: TRBD1 (7 bases). With 2 bases removed from V and 4 bases from J, the gap between germline ends came to 21 bases. CDR3 length equals 17 residues. Germline V gives CDR1 SGDLS, CDR2 YYNGEE. The CDR3 DNA sequence: TGTGCCAGCAGCGTGGAAGGGGGGACAGAGGGACGAGAGACCCAGTACTTC. Translated, it gives CASSVEGGTEGRETQYF.

The chain links TRBV29-1 to TRBJ2-7; 7 bases map to TRBD2. The V and J ends lost 4 bases and 7 bases, in that order; junction bases with no gene match: 10. The CDR3 extends over 13 amino acids. Germline-derived CDR1 and CDR2 are SQVTM and ANQGSEA. The chain's CDR3 is CSVGGGFVGEQYF. The CDR3, as DNA: TGCAGCGTTGGGGGGGGGTTTGTCGGGGAGCAGTACTTC.

The rearrangement joins TRBV10-3 to TRBJ2-7; D not certain. The V end lost 4 bases, the J end lost 3 bases, and 4 bases lay between the germline ends. The CDR3 totals 11 residues. Germline V gene sequence: CDR1 ENHRY, CDR2 SYGVKD. The CDR3 DNA sequence: TGTGCCATCAGTGCTAGCTACGAGCAGTACTTC. Amino acid sequence: CAISASYEQYF.

The V gene is TRBV6-5, the J gene TRBJ2-7, with a tentative D call TRBD1 (5 bases). V lost 6 bases and J lost 3, with 15 bases in between. The germline V gene has CDR1 MNHEY and CDR2 SVGAGI. CDR3 length equals 14 residues. DNA of the CDR3: TGTGCCAGCAGGCCAGGGTTCGGTGTCTACGAGCAGTACTTC. The encoded protein is CASRPGFGVYEQYF.

This sequence joins TRBV4-1 and TRBJ1-1; TRBD1 aligns across 7 bases. This CDR3 region has 13 residues. Germline trimming cut 8 bases from V and 4 bases from J; bases unmatched to any gene: 7. The germline gives CDR1 MGHRA, CDR2 YSYEKL. The DNA of the CDR3 is TGCGCCAGCGGACGAGCAGGGGGCACTGAAGCTTTCTTT. Its translation: CASGRAGGTEAFF.

This clone showed up just a few times. This chain joins TRBV7-9 and TRBJ1-5, with 10 nucleotides matching TRBD1. Per the germline V gene, CDR1 is SEHNR and CDR2 is FQNEAQ (reference sequence). J lost 4 bases, V lost 4 bases, and 4 bases had no gene match. The CDR3 contains 15 residues. The CDR3 spells CASSWGQGFNQPQHF. As DNA, the CDR3 is TGTGCCAGCAGCTGGGGACAGGGGTTTAATCAGCCCCAGCATTTT.

This sequence joins TRBV28 and TRBJ2-7; a possible D gene is TRBD1 (6 bases). The germline V and J ends were trimmed by 3 bases and 1 base, with 7 bases remaining between them. The CDR3 consists of 13 residues. Looked up from germline, CDR1 is MDHEN and CDR2 is SYDVKM. The CDR3 DNA reads TGTGCCAGCAGTTTCAGGGGTTCCTACGAGCAGTACTTC. This translates into CASSFRGSYEQYF.

V usage is TRBV11-2 and J usage is TRBJ2-1; D possibly corresponds to TRBD2 (6 bases). The germline CDR1 and CDR2 sequences are SGHAT and FQNNGV. The CDR3 is made up of 17 amino acids. V lost 3 bases, J lost 3 bases, and 18 bases lay in between. Written as DNA, the CDR3 is TGTGCCAGCAGCTTCACTCATTCTCCGGGACTCTACAATGAGCAGTTCTTC. This gives the protein CASSFTHSPGLYNEQFF. Filled out from reference TRBV11-2 and TRBJ2-1, the complete variable domain reads EAGVAQSPRYKIIEKRQSVAFWCNPISGHATLYWYQQILGQGPKLLIQFQNNGVVDDSQLPKDRFSAERLKGVDSTLKIQPAKLEDSAVYLCASSFTHSPGLYNEQFFGPGTRLTVL.

The chain couples TRBV9 to TRBJ1-1, with D uncertain. This CDR3 has 12 residues. Germline V gene lookup returns CDR1 SGDLS and CDR2 YYNGEE. V was clipped by 3 bases and J by 2 bases, with 5 bases between them. The CDR3: CASSAGNTEAFF. Written as DNA, the CDR3 is TGTGCCAGCAGCGCCGGTAACACTGAAGCTTTCTTT.

This clone was seen once. The CDR3 loop reads CASSIISRNTEAFF. CDR3 DNA: TGTGCCAGTAGTATTATCTCGCGGAACACTGAAGCTTTCTTT. This chain connects TRBV19 to TRBJ1-1; D remains unclear. V gave up 3 bases and J gave up 1 base, with 9 bases separating them. Germline assignment: CDR1 LNHDA and CDR2 SQIVND (reference sequence). There are 14 residues in the CDR3.

J is TRBJ2-6 and V is TRBV5-4; 11 bases match TRBD1. This CDR3 comprises 17 residues. Germline CDR1 is SGHNT and CDR2 is YYREEE (reference sequence). V dropped 2 bases and J dropped 1; count of bases not matched to a gene: 2. CDR3 sequence: CASSFGQGASGANVLTF. The CDR3 DNA is TGTGCCAGCAGCTTTGGACAGGGGGCTTCTGGGGCCAACGTCCTGACTTTC.

The chain joins TRBV19 to TRBJ1-1; 11 bases align to TRBD1. The CDR3 has 16 amino acids. The germline CDR1 and CDR2 sequences are LNHDA and SQIVND (reference sequence). The trim removed 3 bases at V and 0 bases at J, leaving 3 bases unmatched. The CDR3 loop is CASSIRTGGLNTEAFF. The CDR3 coding sequence is TGTGCCAGTAGTATCCGGACAGGGGGCCTGAACACTGAAGCTTTCTTT.

The chain recombines TRBV7-8 with TRBJ1-2, with 7 bases matching TRBD1. Germline CDR1 reads SGHVS; CDR2 reads FQNEAQ. Germline trimming cut 1 base from V and 6 bases from J; bases unmatched to any gene: 5. The CDR3 sequence is 14 residues long. The DNA of the CDR3 is TGTGCCAGCAGCTTAGTAAAAGGGGGCGATGGCTACACCTTC. Translated, it gives CASSLVKGGDGYTF.

J is TRBJ2-3 and V is TRBV7-3, with D unclear. The CDR3 consists of 12 residues. Deletions cut 3 bases from V and 6 bases from J, with 7 bases between. Germline CDR1 reads SGHTA; CDR2 reads FQGTGA. DNA of the CDR3: TGTGCCAGCAGCTTCGGGTCGGATACGCAGTATTTT. Translated: CASSFGSDTQYF.

The chain uses TRBV7-9 and TRBJ2-3; the match to TRBD1 covers 10 bases. In germline, CDR1 is SEHNR, CDR2 FQNEAQ (reference sequence). V shed 5 bases and J 6 bases; nucleotides not matched to a gene: 2. The CDR3 loop spans 13 amino acids. CDR3 in DNA: TGTGCCAGCAGCGGACAGGGGGGGGATACGCAGTATTTT. It codes for CASSGQGGDTQYF.

The genes are TRBV9 and TRBJ2-1; 7 positions match TRBD2. The CDR3 contains 15 residues. The V segment lost 3 bases and the J segment 9 bases; nucleotides outside the gene matches: 12. Germline V CDR1 and CDR2: SGDLS, YYNGEE. CDR3 DNA: TGTGCCAGCAGCGCGGGGGGAGTTAGAGTCATTGAGCAGTTCTTC. Amino acid sequence: CASSAGGVRVIEQFF. The variable domain in full, with the rest retrieved from reference TRBV9 and TRBJ2-1, is DSGVTQTPKHLITATGQRVTLRCSPRSGDLSVYWYQQSLDQGLQFLIQYYNGEERAKGNILERFSAQQFPDLHSELNLSSLELGDSALYFCASSAGGVRVIEQFFGPGTRLTVL.